The TCR beta chain described here comes from a study of beta chain features in type 1 diabetes. V shed 4 bases and J shed 8 bases, with 15 bases lying between them. The CDR3 is 14 residues long. Germline V CDR1 and CDR2: ENHRY, SYGVKD. Reverse transcribing all isolated RNA meant expressed TCRB transcripts were sequenced. Method: immunoSEQ multiplex PCR; TCRdb's copy keeps in-frame clones and lacks some. The top ten hold under 0.02% of the sample, which has approximately 300,000 clones, approximately 11% seen once. Study-wide points: HLA effects on TCRB rearrangement stayed unresolved here. Fewer insertions but more deletions were seen at VDJ junctions in type 1 diabetes patients.

Points on this clone: Its antigen is not known.

Averaging roughly 0.12 L, one heparinised blood draw came from each individual donor. By way of CD45RO/CCR7/CD25/CD127/CD95/CD27, the CD4+ regulatory, stem cell-like memory, central memory and naive cells were sorted. V usage is TRBV10-3 and J usage is TRBJ2-1, with D maybe TRBD2 (5 bases). Sequencing was carried out using naive CD4+ T cells from blood. The TCR comes from a woman in her 30s in good health. DNA of the CDR3: TGTGCCATCAGTGGGTCCACTAGAGGCGATGAGCAGTTCTTC. This encodes CAISGSTRGDEQFF.